This T cell receptor beta chain is from a study of CXCR3-negative and CXCR3-positive naive CD8 T cells. Study-wide results and caveats: Memory, not naive, CXCR3-negative and CXCR3-positive cells differed in TRBV-TRBJ usage.

As regards this clonotype: Its antigen is unknown.

Germline values: CDR1 SQVTM, CDR2 ANQGSEA. The CDR3 is made up of 16 amino acids. Libraries of TRB cDNA were made by 5' RACE and carried UMIs. After re-calling the 5' RACE reads, TCRdb lists one entry per CDR3 protein, DNA absent. This specimen shows tens of thousands of distinct CDR3 sequences; the ten leading clones hold over 12%. V and J are TRBV29-1 and TRBJ2-7; TCRdb's D call of TRBD1 is untestable without DNA. The sequencing input was memory CD8+ T cells from blood. This sequence was found in a human donor in good health. Some clones in this sample may be carry-over from other donors' samples. The CDR3 here is CSVLGQPLGLPYEQYF.